Listed here is a single T cell receptor beta chain. Its target is not known. Germline V CDR1 and CDR2: SGDLS, YYNGEE. The V gene lost 3 bases and the J gene lost 5 bases, with 14 bases spanning the gap. This CDR3 spans 14 amino acids. The data derive from a study of T cell responses to AZD1222 COVID-19 vaccine. Sequencing was performed with immunoSEQ multiplex PCR; in TCRdb, only in-frame clones are kept and a portion is missing. The sample records 130,000 or so clones, around 90% being singletons. Findings and limits, study-wide: The donors showed a predominance of white British ancestry and of females, with possible underestimation of clonal diversity.

The source was peripheral blood, collected 28 days after the second AZD1222 dose. The sequence derives from an adult who received the AZD1222 COVID-19 vaccine. The J gene is TRBJ1-2, the V gene TRBV9; the D is unclear. CDR3: CASSAGPGRYGYTF. DNA of the CDR3: TGTGCCAGCAGCGCCGGCCCAGGAAGATATGGCTACACCTTC.